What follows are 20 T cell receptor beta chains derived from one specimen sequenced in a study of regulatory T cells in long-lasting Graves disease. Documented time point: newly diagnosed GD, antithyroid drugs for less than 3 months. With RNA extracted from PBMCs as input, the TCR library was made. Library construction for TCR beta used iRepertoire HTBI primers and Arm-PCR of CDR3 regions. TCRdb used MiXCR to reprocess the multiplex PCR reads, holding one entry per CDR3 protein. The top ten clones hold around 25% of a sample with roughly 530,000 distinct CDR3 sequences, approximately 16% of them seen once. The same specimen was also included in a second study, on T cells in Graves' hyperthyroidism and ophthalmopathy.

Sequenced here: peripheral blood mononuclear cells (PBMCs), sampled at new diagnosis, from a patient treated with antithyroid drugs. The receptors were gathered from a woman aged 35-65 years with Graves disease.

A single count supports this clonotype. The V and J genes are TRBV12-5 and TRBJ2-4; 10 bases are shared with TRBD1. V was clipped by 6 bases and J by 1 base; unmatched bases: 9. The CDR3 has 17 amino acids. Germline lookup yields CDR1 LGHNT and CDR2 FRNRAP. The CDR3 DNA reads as TGTGCTAGTGGCGCTAGCAGGACAGGGGGGGCCAAAAACATTCAGTACTTC. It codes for CASGASRTGGAKNIQYF. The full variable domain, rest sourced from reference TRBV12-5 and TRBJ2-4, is DARVTQTPRHKVTEMGQEVTMRCQPILGHNTVFWYRQTMMQGLELLAYFRNRAPLDDSGMPKDRFSAEMPDATLATLKIQPSEPRDSAVYFCASGASRTGGAKNIQYFGAGTRLSVL.

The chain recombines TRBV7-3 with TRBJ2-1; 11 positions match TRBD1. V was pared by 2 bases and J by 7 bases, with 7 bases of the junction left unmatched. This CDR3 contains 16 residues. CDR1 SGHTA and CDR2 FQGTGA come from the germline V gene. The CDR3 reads CASSLDGTGGHNEQFF. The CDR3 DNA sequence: TGTGCCAGCAGCTTAGACGGGACAGGGGGGCATAATGAGCAGTTCTTC.

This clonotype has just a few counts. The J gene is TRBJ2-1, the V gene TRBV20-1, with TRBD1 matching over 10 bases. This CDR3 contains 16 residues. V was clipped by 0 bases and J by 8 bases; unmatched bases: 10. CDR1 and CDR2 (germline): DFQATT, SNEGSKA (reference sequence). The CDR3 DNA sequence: TGCAGTGCTAGAGAGAGGGACAGGGGTATTGGTCATGAGCAGTTCTTC. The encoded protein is CSARERDRGIGHEQFF.

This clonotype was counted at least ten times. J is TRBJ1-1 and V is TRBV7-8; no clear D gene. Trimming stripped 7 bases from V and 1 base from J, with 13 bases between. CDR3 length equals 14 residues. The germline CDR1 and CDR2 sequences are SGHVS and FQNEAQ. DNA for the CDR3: TGTGCCAGCAAACCATTTACAGAGAACACTGAAGCTTTCTTT. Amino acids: CASKPFTENTEAFF.

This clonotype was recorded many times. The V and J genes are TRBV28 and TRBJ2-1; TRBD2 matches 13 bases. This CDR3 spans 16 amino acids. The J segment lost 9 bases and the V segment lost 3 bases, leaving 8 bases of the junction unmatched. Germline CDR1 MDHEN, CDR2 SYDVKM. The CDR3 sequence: CASSLSGLAGKGEQFF. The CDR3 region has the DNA TGTGCCAGCAGTTTGTCGGGACTAGCGGGGAAGGGTGAGCAGTTCTTC.

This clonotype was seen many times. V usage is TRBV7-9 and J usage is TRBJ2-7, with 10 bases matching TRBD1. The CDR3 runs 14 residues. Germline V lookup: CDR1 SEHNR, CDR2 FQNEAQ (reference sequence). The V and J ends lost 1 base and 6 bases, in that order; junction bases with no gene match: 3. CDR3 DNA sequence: TGTGCCAGCAGCTTAGGACAGGGGGCGTTCGAGCAGTACTTC. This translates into CASSLGQGAFEQYF.

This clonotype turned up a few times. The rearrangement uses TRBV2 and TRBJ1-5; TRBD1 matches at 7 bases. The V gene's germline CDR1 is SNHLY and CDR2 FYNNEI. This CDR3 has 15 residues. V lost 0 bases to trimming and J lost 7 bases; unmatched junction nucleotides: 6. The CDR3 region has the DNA TGTGCCAGCAGTGAAGCTCGAGGGGGCGGACAGCCCCAGCATTTT. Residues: CASSEARGGGQPQHF.

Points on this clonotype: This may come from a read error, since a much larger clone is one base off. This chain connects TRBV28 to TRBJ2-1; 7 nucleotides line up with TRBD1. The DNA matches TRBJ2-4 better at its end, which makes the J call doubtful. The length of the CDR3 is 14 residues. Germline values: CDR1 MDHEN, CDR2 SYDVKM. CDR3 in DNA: TGTGCCAGCAGCCTCAGACAGGGACGGAACACTCAGTACTTC. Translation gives CASSLRQGRNTQYF.

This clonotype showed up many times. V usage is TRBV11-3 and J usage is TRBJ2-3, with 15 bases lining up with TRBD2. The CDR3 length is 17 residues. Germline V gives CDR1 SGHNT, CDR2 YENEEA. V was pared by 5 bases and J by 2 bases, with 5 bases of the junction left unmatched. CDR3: CASSKGLAGGTTDTQYF. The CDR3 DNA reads TGTGCCAGCAGCAAGGGACTAGCGGGGGGTACCACAGATACGCAGTATTTT.

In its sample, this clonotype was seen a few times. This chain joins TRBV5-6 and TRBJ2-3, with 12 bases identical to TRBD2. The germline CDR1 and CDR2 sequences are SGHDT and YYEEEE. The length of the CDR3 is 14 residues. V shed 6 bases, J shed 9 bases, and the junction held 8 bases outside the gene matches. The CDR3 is CASTTTTSGGTQYF. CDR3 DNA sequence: TGTGCCAGCACCACAACTACTAGCGGGGGGACGCAGTATTTT.

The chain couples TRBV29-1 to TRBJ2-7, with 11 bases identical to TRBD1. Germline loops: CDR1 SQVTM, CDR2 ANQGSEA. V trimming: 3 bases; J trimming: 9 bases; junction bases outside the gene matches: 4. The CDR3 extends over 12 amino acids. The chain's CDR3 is CSVEGGQGGQYF. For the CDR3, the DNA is TGCAGCGTTGAGGGGGGACAGGGGGGGCAGTACTTC.

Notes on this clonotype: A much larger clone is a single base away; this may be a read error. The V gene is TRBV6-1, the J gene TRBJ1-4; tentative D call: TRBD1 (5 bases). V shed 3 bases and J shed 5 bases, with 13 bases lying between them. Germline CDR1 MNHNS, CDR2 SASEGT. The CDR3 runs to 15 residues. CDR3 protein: CASSEPGTGNEKLFF. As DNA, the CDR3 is TGTGCCAGCAGTGAGCCCGGGACGGGGAATGAAAAACTGTTTTTT.

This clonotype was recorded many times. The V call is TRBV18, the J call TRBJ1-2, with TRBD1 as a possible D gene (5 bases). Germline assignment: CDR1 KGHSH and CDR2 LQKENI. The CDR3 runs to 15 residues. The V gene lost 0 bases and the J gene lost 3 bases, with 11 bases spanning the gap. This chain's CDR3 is CASSPPGDGYYGYTF. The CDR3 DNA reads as TGTGCCAGCTCACCACCGGGGGATGGTTACTATGGCTACACCTTC. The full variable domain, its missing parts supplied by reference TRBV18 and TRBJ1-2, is NAGVMQNPRHLVRRRGQEARLRCSPMKGHSHVYWYRQLPEEGLKFMVYLQKENIIDESGMPKERFSAEFPKEGPSILRIQQVVRGDSAAYFCASSPPGDGYYGYTFGSGTRLTVV.

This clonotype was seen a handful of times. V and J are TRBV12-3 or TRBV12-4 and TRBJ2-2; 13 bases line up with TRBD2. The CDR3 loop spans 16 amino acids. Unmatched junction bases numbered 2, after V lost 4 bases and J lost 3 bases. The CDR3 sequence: CASSSTSGGYTGELFF. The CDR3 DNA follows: TGTGCCAGCAGTTCGACTAGCGGGGGGTACACCGGGGAGCTGTTTTTT.

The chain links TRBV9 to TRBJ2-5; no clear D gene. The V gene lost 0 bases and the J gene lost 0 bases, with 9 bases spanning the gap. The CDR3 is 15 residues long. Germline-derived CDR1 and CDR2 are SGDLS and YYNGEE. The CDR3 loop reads CASSVEDSNQETQYF. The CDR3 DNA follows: TGTGCCAGCAGCGTAGAGGATAGTAACCAAGAGACCCAGTACTTC.

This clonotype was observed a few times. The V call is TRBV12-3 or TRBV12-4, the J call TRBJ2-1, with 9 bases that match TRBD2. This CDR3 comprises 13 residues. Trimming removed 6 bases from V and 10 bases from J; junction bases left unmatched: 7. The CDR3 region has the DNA TGTGCCAGCAGACTCGGGGCGGGAGGGGAGCAGTTCTTC. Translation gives CASRLGAGGEQFF.

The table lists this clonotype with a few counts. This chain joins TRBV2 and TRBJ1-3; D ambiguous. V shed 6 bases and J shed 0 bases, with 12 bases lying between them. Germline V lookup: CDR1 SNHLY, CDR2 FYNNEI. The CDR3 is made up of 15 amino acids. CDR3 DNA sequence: TGTGCCAGCAGCTCAGACGCCCGCTCTGGAAACACCATATATTTT. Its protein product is CASSSDARSGNTIYF.

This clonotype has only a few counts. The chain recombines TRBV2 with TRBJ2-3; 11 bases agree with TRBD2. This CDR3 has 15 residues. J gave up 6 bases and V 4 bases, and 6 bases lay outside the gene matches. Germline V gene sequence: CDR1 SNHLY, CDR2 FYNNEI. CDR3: CASSVLAGGEDTQYF. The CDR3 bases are TGTGCCAGCAGTGTTCTAGCGGGGGGAGAGGATACGCAGTATTTT.

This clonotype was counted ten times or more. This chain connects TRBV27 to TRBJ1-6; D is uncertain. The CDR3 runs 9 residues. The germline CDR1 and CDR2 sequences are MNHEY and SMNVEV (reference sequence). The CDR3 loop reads CAGWSPLHF. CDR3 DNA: TGTGCAGGGTGGTCACCCCTCCACTTT.

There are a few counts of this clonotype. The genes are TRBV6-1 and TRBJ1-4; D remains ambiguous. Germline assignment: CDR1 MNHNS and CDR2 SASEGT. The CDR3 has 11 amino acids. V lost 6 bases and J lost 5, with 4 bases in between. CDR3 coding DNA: TGTGCCAGCAGCATGAATGAAAAACTGTTTTTT. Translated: CASSMNEKLFF.